This T cell receptor beta chain was obtained from a study of read filtering for tumor transcriptome and immune sequencing. Whole-study context: R-ISS stage counts were eight or nine for I, 15 to 20 for II, six or seven for III.

The library was built from around 380 ng RNA with molecular barcoded adaptors for alpha/delta and beta/gamma chains. TCRdb processed the reads anew with MiXCR; each CDR3 protein has one entry. The sample carries around 50,000 distinct CDR3 sequences, about 20% recorded once. This clonotype was detected many times. Antigen specificity is unknown. Germline V lookup: CDR1 MNHEY, CDR2 SVGAGI. The V gene lost 0 bases and the J gene lost 7 bases, with 13 bases spanning the gap. The CDR3 covers 15 residues. Study-wide findings and caveats: This fraction held mixed bone marrow immune cells after CD138-negative sorting. Without single-read clonotypes, shared clonotype proportions correlated more between IR-seq and RNA-seq.

What was sequenced was a population of CD138-negative cells sorted from bone marrow. The gene calls are TRBV6-5 and TRBJ1-5; D gene ambiguous. This clonotype originated in a donor at least 40 years old with multiple myeloma. The CDR3 region is CASSYSGLVGQPQHF. The DNA for the CDR3 is TGTGCCAGCAGTTACTCAGGGTTAGTTGGACAGCCCCAGCATTTT.